The source of this TCR beta chain is a study of technical replicates of blood from a few donors. Assay: immunoSEQ multiplex PCR; the TCRdb copy retains only in-frame clones and omits some. This sample has fewer than 85,000 clones, with roughly 90% found just once. This clone turned up a few times. Per the germline V gene, CDR1 is MGHRA and CDR2 is YSYEKL. Trimming took 0 bases from V and 6 from J; bases not matched to a gene: 10. The CDR3 sequence is 17 residues long. V gene TRBV4-1 combines with J gene TRBJ1-3; TRBD1 aligns across 8 bases. Sequences were obtained from T cells isolated from PBMCs. The TCR comes from a human donor in good health. In nucleotides, the CDR3 is TGCGCCAGCAGCCAAGAAACAGGGGGATGGTTTGTAAACACCATATATTTT. It translates to CASSQETGGWFVNTIYF.